The present T cell receptor (beta chain) was sequenced within a study of CD8+ T cells in alopecia areata. This clone was detected a few times. Its antigen is unknown. As the sequencing template, cDNA was produced by extracting RNA and reverse transcribing it. Clones were sequenced by immunoSEQ multiplex PCR, and TCRdb holds only the in-frame ones, with some missing. Of 200,000 or so clones listed, roughly two fifths are singletons. The CDR3 contains 15 residues. The germline V gene encodes CDR1 LNHDA and CDR2 SQIVND (reference sequence). J was trimmed by 7 bases and V by 3 bases; bases with no gene match: 7. Study-wide results and caveats: Uncertain still, given a single nonresponder, is whether baseline CD8+ expansion links to response. Relative to normal scalp, lesional scalp, especially alopecia totalis/universalis, showed higher clonality. Resident alphabeta T cells of normal skin are also sequenced in scalp samples.

Indicated treatment: oral pan-JAK inhibitor, 5-10 mg twice daily. Those with alopecia areata gave lesional scalp punch biopsies and peripheral blood. The sequences come from CD4+ T cells sorted from blood, collected at approximately week 30, from a patient treated with tofacitinib. The sequence derives from a human donor with alopecia areata. The gene calls are TRBV19 and TRBJ2-2; the match to TRBD1 covers 8 bases. In DNA, the CDR3 is TGTGCCAGTAGTATTCTGGACAGGGTGGTCGGGGAGCTGTTTTTT. Translating it yields CASSILDRVVGELFF.